The T cell receptor (beta chain) under discussion was sequenced for a study of blood T cell repertoires in COVID-19. Study details: Acute and convalescent COVID-19 samples came from the United States, Italy and Spain. T cells, B-cell-depleted T cells, or PBMCs supplied cDNA or gDNA.

The V gene lost 1 base and the J gene lost 5 bases, with 12 bases spanning the gap. Per germline, CDR1 MGHRA and CDR2 YSYEKL. This CDR3 has 14 residues. Measured with immunoSEQ multiplex PCR; TCRdb has only the in-frame clones, and not every one. The sample has under 400,000 clones, around 86% seen once. Participant age was roughly 18 to 89 years, and participants resided in roughly 24 US areas. Cohorts were determined from participant-reported clinical history. V usage is TRBV4-1 and J usage is TRBJ2-7; D perhaps matches TRBD1 (5 bases). Material for sequencing was PBMCs or T cells enriched from blood (not recorded which). The clonotype was recovered from a woman between 40 and 55 years old with acute COVID-19. The CDR3 reads CASSQVYQGNEQYF. DNA of the CDR3: TGCGCCAGCAGCCAAGTCTACCAGGGAAACGAGCAGTACTTC.